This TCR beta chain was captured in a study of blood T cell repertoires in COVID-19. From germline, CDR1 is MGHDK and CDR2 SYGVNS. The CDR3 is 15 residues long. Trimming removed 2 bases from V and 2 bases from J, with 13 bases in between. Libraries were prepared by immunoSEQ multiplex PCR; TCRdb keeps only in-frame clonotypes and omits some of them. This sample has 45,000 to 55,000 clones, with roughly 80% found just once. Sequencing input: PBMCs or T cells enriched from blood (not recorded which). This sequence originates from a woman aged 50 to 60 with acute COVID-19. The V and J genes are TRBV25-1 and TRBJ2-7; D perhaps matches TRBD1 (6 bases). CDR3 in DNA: TGTGCCAGCAGTGAAACTTCAGGGGCAGCCTACGAGCAGTACTTC. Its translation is CASSETSGAAYEQYF.